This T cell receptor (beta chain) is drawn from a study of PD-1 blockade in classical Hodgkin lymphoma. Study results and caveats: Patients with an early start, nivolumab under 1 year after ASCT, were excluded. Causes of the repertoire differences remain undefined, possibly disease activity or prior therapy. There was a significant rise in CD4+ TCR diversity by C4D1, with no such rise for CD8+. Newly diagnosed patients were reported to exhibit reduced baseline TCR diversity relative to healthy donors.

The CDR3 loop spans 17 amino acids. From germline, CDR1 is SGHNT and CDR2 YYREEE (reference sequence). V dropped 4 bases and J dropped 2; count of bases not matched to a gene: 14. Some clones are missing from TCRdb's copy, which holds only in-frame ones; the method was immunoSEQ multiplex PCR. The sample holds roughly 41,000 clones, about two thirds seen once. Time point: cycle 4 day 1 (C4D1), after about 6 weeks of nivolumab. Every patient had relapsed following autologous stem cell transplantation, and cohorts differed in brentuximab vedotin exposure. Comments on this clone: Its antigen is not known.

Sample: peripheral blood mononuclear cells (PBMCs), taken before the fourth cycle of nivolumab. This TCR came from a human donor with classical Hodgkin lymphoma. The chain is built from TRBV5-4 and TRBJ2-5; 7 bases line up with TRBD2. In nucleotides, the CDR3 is TGTGCCAGCAGCACCCGGGGAGCCGGGAGGATTCAAGAGACCCAGTACTTC. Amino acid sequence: CASSTRGAGRIQETQYF.